The rows below give T cell receptor beta chains drawn from one sample of a study of blood T cell repertoires in COVID-19. Measured with immunoSEQ multiplex PCR; TCRdb has only the in-frame clones, and not every one. The sample comprises 70,000 to 95,000 clones, around 94% of which are singletons, and around 6% rests with the top ten. The sequenced sample was peripheral blood. These receptors all stem from a woman in her sixties with active COVID-19. CDR3s include the opening cysteine and the closing phenylalanine or tryptophan. The D gene is left open where the match is weak. Clone sizes are given selectively: once, few, many, or a class where the clone is expanded.

cdr3_nt: TGCGCCAGCAGCCAAGAGTGGGGGGTAGCACACGAGCAGTACTTC
cdr3_aa: CASSQEWGVAHEQYF
d_call: -
cdr3_length: 15
j_call: TRBJ2-7
v_call: TRBV4-1
clone_size: -

cdr3_nt: TGTGCCAGTAGTATGCGCAGGATACTAGCGGGAGCCCTAGATACGCAGTATTTT
cdr3_aa: CASSMRRILAGALDTQYF
d_call: TRBD2
cdr3_length: 18
j_call: TRBJ2-3
v_call: TRBV19
clone_size: -

cdr3_nt: TGTGCCAGCAGCTTAGGGAGACTAGCGAGAGTATTAGAGCAGTTCTTC
cdr3_aa: CASSLGRLARVLEQFF
d_call: TRBD2
cdr3_length: 16
j_call: TRBJ2-1
v_call: TRBV11-3
clone_size: -

cdr3_nt: TGTGCCCACCGAGCGGCCACTAACTATGGCTACACCTTC
cdr3_aa: CAHRAATNYGYTF
d_call: -
cdr3_length: 13
j_call: TRBJ1-2
v_call: TRBV6-5
clone_size: -

cdr3_nt: TGTGCCAGCAGTCGCGGGGCCTTCGGGAACACCGGGAGCGCCGGGGAGCTGTTTTTT
cdr3_aa: CASSRGAFGNTGSAGELFF
d_call: -
cdr3_length: 19
j_call: TRBJ2-2
v_call: TRBV5-5
clone_size: -

cdr3_nt: TGTGCCAGCAGCCCTGACAGATACTATGGCTACACCTTC
cdr3_aa: CASSPDRYYGYTF
d_call: -
cdr3_length: 13
j_call: TRBJ1-2
v_call: TRBV28
clone_size: -

cdr3_nt: TGTGCCATCAGGGGGGACAGTAATAATTCACCCCTCCACTTT
cdr3_aa: CAIRGDSNNSPLHF
d_call: TRBD1
cdr3_length: 14
j_call: TRBJ1-6
v_call: TRBV10-3
clone_size: -

cdr3_nt: TGTGCCACCAGTGCCGCCGGGACAGGGACTCGCACAGATACGCAGTATTTT
cdr3_aa: CATSAAGTGTRTDTQYF
d_call: TRBD1
cdr3_length: 17
j_call: TRBJ2-3
v_call: TRBV24-1
clone_size: -

cdr3_nt: TGTGCCAGCAGCTTCGGGACTAAGGGGAACGGGCAGTACTTC
cdr3_aa: CASSFGTKGNGQYF
d_call: TRBD2
cdr3_length: 14
j_call: TRBJ2-7
v_call: TRBV11-3
clone_size: -

cdr3_nt: TGCGCCAGCAGCTTTGACGGGAGGCTTAACACAGATACGCAGTATTTT
cdr3_aa: CASSFDGRLNTDTQYF
d_call: TRBD2
cdr3_length: 16
j_call: TRBJ2-3
v_call: TRBV5-1
clone_size: -

cdr3_nt: TGTGCCAGCAGTTACTCCCTTAGGCAGTTCTTC
cdr3_aa: CASSYSLRQFF
d_call: -
cdr3_length: 11
j_call: TRBJ2-1
v_call: TRBV6-2/TRBV6-3
clone_size: -

cdr3_nt: TGCGCCAGCAGCCCGGGACAGGGTGGTTCACCCCTCCACTTT
cdr3_aa: CASSPGQGGSPLHF
d_call: TRBD1
cdr3_length: 14
j_call: TRBJ1-6
v_call: TRBV4-1
clone_size: -

cdr3_nt: TGTGCCAGCAGCCTAGGACAGGGGGGATATCAGCCCCAGCATTTT
cdr3_aa: CASSLGQGGYQPQHF
d_call: TRBD1
cdr3_length: 15
j_call: TRBJ1-5
v_call: TRBV7-2
clone_size: -

cdr3_nt: TGCGCCAGCAGCCAAGGCCGGGACACACAGCAGTTCTTC
cdr3_aa: CASSQGRDTQQFF
d_call: -
cdr3_length: 13
j_call: TRBJ2-1
v_call: TRBV4-1
clone_size: -

cdr3_nt: TGTGCCAGCAGTCTACAAGGGGCGGTCACTGAAGCTTTCTTT
cdr3_aa: CASSLQGAVTEAFF
d_call: -
cdr3_length: 14
j_call: TRBJ1-1
v_call: TRBV27
clone_size: -

cdr3_nt: TGTGCCAGCAGCGACTCCGGCGGTACGCAGTATTTT
cdr3_aa: CASSDSGGTQYF
d_call: -
cdr3_length: 12
j_call: TRBJ2-3
v_call: TRBV9
clone_size: -

cdr3_nt: TGTGCCAGCAGCCCGAGCGGTCTAGCGGGAGGGGCCGGGGAGCTGTTTTTT
cdr3_aa: CASSPSGLAGGAGELFF
d_call: TRBD2
cdr3_length: 17
j_call: TRBJ2-2
v_call: TRBV7-9
clone_size: once